The 26 T cell receptor beta chains reported below all come from one sample, sequenced in a study of regulatory T cells in long-lasting Graves disease (dated by TCRdb to about 2021). Library preparation was by multiplex PCR. The sample was run on an Illumina HiSeq 4000. TCR beta libraries were built with iRepertoire HTBI primers and Arm-PCR amplification of CDR3 regions. The public reads were reanalyzed by TCRdb: fastp trimming at Q25, MiXCR alignment, in-frame beta chains only. Here each entry gathers all rows of one CDR3 protein and keeps the most common genes and DNA. The sample yields some 250,000 distinct CDR3 sequences; roughly 18% were counted once. Around 13% of the sample lies in the top ten. The sample's time point, from its label and the paper: newly diagnosed GD, antithyroid drugs for less than 3 months. For both TCR sequencing and RNA sequencing, RNA was extracted from PBMCs using TRIzol.

In addition, the sample was reused for a study of T cells in Graves' hyperthyroidism and ophthalmopathy.

The sample in question was peripheral blood mononuclear cells (PBMCs), obtained at new diagnosis, from a patient treated with antithyroid drugs. These receptor sequences come from a woman aged 25 to 39 with Graves disease. Donor details come from another sample of the same person, matched by shared clones.

This clonotype was detected many times. The chain combines TRBV6-2 or TRBV6-3 with TRBJ2-1, with a weak D call TRBD1 (6 bases). V lost 6 bases and J 10 bases, leaving 13 bases between the germline ends. CDR1 is MNHEY, CDR2 SVGEGT, per germline. The CDR3 length is 12 residues. The CDR3 region is CASRTDRLEQFF. The CDR3, as DNA: TGTGCCAGCAGAACAGACAGGCTAGAGCAGTTCTTC.

This clonotype occurred many times. The gene calls are TRBV2 and TRBJ1-5; 7 bases line up with TRBD1. The CDR3 totals 15 residues. Germline-derived CDR1 and CDR2 are SNHLY and FYNNEI. V gave up 0 bases and J gave up 6 bases; unmatched junction bases: 5. The CDR3 bases are TGTGCCAGCAGTGAAGCTTGGAGGGGGCTTCAGCCCCAGCATTTT. Its translation: CASSEAWRGLQPQHF.

This clonotype was counted ten times or more. This chain joins TRBV7-6 and TRBJ1-4; D might be TRBD1 (5 bases). The CDR3 spans 15 residues. CDR1 and CDR2 (germline): SGHVS, FNYEAQ. V gave up 5 bases and J gave up 5 bases, with 15 bases separating them. The chain's CDR3 is CASSLTARANEKLFF. The CDR3 DNA is TGTGCCAGCAGCCTGACGGCCAGGGCGAATGAAAAACTGTTTTTT.

The J gene is TRBJ1-1, the V gene TRBV3-1, with D perhaps TRBD1 (6 bases). V was pared by 0 bases and J by 3 bases, with 8 bases between. The germline gives CDR1 LGHDT, CDR2 YNNKEL (reference sequence). The CDR3 is 14 amino acids. The CDR3 region is CASSQDQGHTEAFF. DNA of the CDR3: TGTGCCAGCAGCCAAGACCAGGGGCACACTGAAGCTTTCTTT.

This clonotype occurred many times. This sequence joins TRBV20-1 and TRBJ2-3; 13 nucleotides match TRBD2. After removal of 7 bases from V and 0 bases from J, the junction contained 13 bases not matched to a gene. The germline V gene encodes CDR1 DFQATT and CDR2 SNEGSKA (reference sequence). The CDR3 contains 18 residues. In DNA, the CDR3 is TGCAGTGTCATTCCCCAGGGACTAGCGGGGATTAGCACAGATACGCAGTATTTT. This codes for CSVIPQGLAGISTDTQYF.

At least ten counts were recorded for this clonotype. The chain is built from TRBV7-8 and TRBJ1-1; D might be TRBD1 (5 bases). Germline V CDR1 and CDR2: SGHVS, FQNEAQ. The ends were cut back, 4 bases at V and 3 bases at J, with 12 bases in the middle. This CDR3 has 14 residues. CDR3: CASSSQQGYTEAFF. Written as DNA, the CDR3 is TGTGCCAGCAGCTCACAGCAGGGCTACACTGAAGCTTTCTTT.

This clonotype was seen many times. The V and J genes are TRBV12-3 or TRBV12-4 and TRBJ2-7; D remains ambiguous. Trimming removed 8 bases from V and 0 bases from J, with 5 bases in between. The CDR3 spans 11 residues. CDR3 sequence: CASAHSYEQYF. In DNA form, the CDR3 reads TGTGCCAGCGCCCACTCCTACGAGCAGTACTTC.

In this sample, this clonotype turned up many times. The J gene is TRBJ1-1, the V gene TRBV11-3; 7 bases map to TRBD1. The germline CDR1 and CDR2 sequences are SGHNT and YENEEA. The CDR3 totals 14 residues. Trimming cost V 0 bases and J 5 bases; bases outside gene matches: 3. CDR3 amino acids: CASSLDSGGTEAFF. The CDR3 coding sequence is TGTGCCAGCAGCTTAGATTCAGGGGGAACTGAAGCTTTCTTT.

This chain links TRBV28 with TRBJ2-6; 7 bases are a match to TRBD1. From germline, CDR1 is MDHEN and CDR2 SYDVKM. This CDR3 has 19 amino acids. The V and J ends lost 7 bases and 0 bases, in that order; junction bases with no gene match: 15. Written as DNA, the CDR3 is TGTGCCAGCACCTCCCGGGACAGCACAGTTCGCTCTGGGGCCAACGTCCTGACTTTC. Residues: CASTSRDSTVRSGANVLTF. The whole variable domain, remainder taken from reference TRBV28 and TRBJ2-6, is DVKVTQSSRYLVKRTGEKVFLECVQDMDHENMFWYRQDPGLGLRLIYFSYDVKMKEKGDIPEGYSVSREKKERFSLILESASTNQTSMYLCASTSRDSTVRSGANVLTFGAGSRLTVL.

This clonotype came up many times. The chain recombines TRBV3-1 with TRBJ2-3; 7 nucleotides line up with TRBD2. Germline CDR1 and CDR2: LGHDT and YNNKEL (reference sequence). CDR3 length: 17 residues. V lost 0 bases and J lost 1; bases outside the gene matches: 7. CDR3 residues: CASSQDRAGEGTDTQYF. CDR3 nucleotide sequence: TGTGCCAGCAGCCAAGATCGTGCGGGGGAGGGCACAGATACGCAGTATTTT.

At least ten counts were recorded for this clonotype. The chain is built from TRBV20-1 and TRBJ1-2, with unresolved D. The germline CDR1 and CDR2 sequences are DFQATT and SNEGSKA (reference sequence). CDR3 length: 14 amino acids. Trimming removed 1 base at V and 2 bases at J, with 11 bases between. The CDR3: CSARVTEKNYGYTF. In DNA form, the CDR3 reads TGCAGTGCTAGAGTAACCGAGAAAAACTATGGCTACACCTTC.

This clonotype was seen a handful of times. The chain combines TRBV6-2 or TRBV6-3 with TRBJ1-4, with TRBD1 matching 7 bases. The CDR3 spans 13 residues. From germline, CDR1 is MNHEY and CDR2 SVGEGT. J gave up 5 bases and V 6 bases, and 3 bases lay outside the gene matches. The CDR3 spells CASRDRQNEKLFF. The CDR3 DNA follows: TGTGCCAGCAGGGACAGGCAGAATGAAAAACTGTTTTTT.

Of note for this clonotype: A far larger clone lies a single base away; this is likely a read error. The chain uses TRBV11-2 and TRBJ1-2, with 8 nucleotides matching TRBD1. J gave up 7 bases and V 7 bases, and 8 bases lay outside the gene matches. The CDR3 extends over 13 amino acids. The V gene's germline CDR1 is SGHAT and CDR2 FQNNGV. CDR3 nucleotide sequence: TGTGCCAGCAACGGACAGGGCCCCTCTGGCTACACCTTC. Protein sequence: CASNGQGPSGYTF.

On this clonotype itself: This is likely a read error, given that the CDR3 carries no conserved phenylalanine or tryptophan at its end. The chain employs TRBV28 and TRBJ2-1; 8 bases match TRBD2. Germline V CDR1 and CDR2: MDHEN, SYDVKM. This CDR3 contains 16 residues. V lost 3 bases and J lost 10; bases outside the gene matches: 14. The CDR3 is CASSLMIGGGTYEQFS. The CDR3 DNA sequence: TGTGCCAGCAGTTTGATGATTGGCGGGGGGACCTACGAGCAGTTCTCC.

V and J are TRBV19 and TRBJ2-7; 10 bases fit TRBD1. J gave up 4 bases and V 6 bases, and 3 bases lay outside the gene matches. CDR3 length: 13 residues. Germline V lookup: CDR1 LNHDA, CDR2 SQIVND (reference sequence). The CDR3 spells CASRGQGLYEQYF. Written as DNA, the CDR3 is TGTGCCAGTAGGGGACAGGGGCTATACGAGCAGTACTTC.

This clonotype was detected ten times or more. The chain is built from TRBV5-1 and TRBJ1-1, with D tentatively TRBD1 (6 bases). V was trimmed by 4 bases and J by 0 bases, leaving 19 bases between them. Germline V gene data show CDR1 as SGHRS and CDR2 as YFSETQ. This CDR3 is 17 amino acids long. DNA for the CDR3: TGCGCCAGCAGCGTCCGTCGGGGAACAGGGTTGAACACTGAAGCTTTCTTT. Residues: CASSVRRGTGLNTEAFF.

This clonotype was recorded at least ten times. V is TRBV11-2 and J is TRBJ2-2; the D is unclear. CDR1 and CDR2 from the germline V gene are SGHAT and FQNNGV. Trimming cost V 0 bases and J 13 bases, with 6 bases left between them. This CDR3 is built from 11 residues. In nucleotides, the CDR3 is TGTGCCAGCAGCTTAGAAAGAGGGCTGTTTTTT. Its translation is CASSLERGLFF.

The genes are TRBV7-6 and TRBJ1-1, with 7 bases that match TRBD1. Looked up from germline, CDR1 is SGHVS and CDR2 is FNYEAQ. The CDR3 is 15 amino acids. The V segment lost 5 bases and the J segment 2 bases; nucleotides outside the gene matches: 8. CDR3 nucleotides: TGTGCCAGCAGCCGTACGGGACAGCAAAACACTGAAGCTTTCTTT. Protein sequence: CASSRTGQQNTEAFF. Full variable domain (remainder filled in from reference TRBV7-6 and TRBJ1-1): GAGVSQSPRYKVTKRGQDVALRCDPISGHVSLYWYRQALGQGPEFLTYFNYEAQQDKSGLPNDRFSAERPEGSISTLTIQRTEQRDSAMYRCASSRTGQQNTEAFFGQGTRLTVV.

Regarding this clonotype: Since a much larger clone is just one base distant, this may be a read error. The chain uses TRBV5-4 and TRBJ1-4; tentative D call: TRBD1 (5 bases). The CDR3 totals 16 residues. Germline V gene lookup returns CDR1 SGHNT and CDR2 YYREEE (reference sequence). The CDR3 is CASSTGAPGLVGKPFF. CDR3 nucleotides: TGTGCCAGCAGCACTGGGGCTCCGGGACTCGTGGGAAAACCGTTTTTT.

This chain joins TRBV18 and TRBJ1-1, with 10 bases identical to TRBD1. The CDR3 extends over 14 amino acids. The ends lost 7 bases at V and 4 bases at J; junction bases unmatched: 6. Germline values: CDR1 KGHSH, CDR2 LQKENI. The CDR3 coding sequence is TGTGCCAGCTATGAGGACAGGGGGGGCACTGAAGCTTTCTTT. Its protein is CASYEDRGGTEAFF.

This clonotype came up many times. CDR3 coding DNA: TGCAGCGCCTTACAGGGGGCCTACGAGCAGTACTTC. Translating gives CSALQGAYEQYF. The chain joins TRBV29-1 to TRBJ2-7; 8 bases agree with TRBD1. This CDR3 has 12 amino acids. CDR1 and CDR2 (germline): SQVTM, ANQGSEA. Germline trimming cut 7 bases from V and 2 bases from J; bases unmatched to any gene: 4.

This clonotype was seen many times. The genes are TRBV6-2 or TRBV6-3 and TRBJ2-5, with TRBD2 matching over 11 bases. The CDR3 totals 14 residues. With 5 bases clipped from V and 3 bases from J, the junction kept 2 bases outside the gene matches. Germline CDR1 MNHEY, CDR2 SVGEGT. The CDR3 protein is CASSGGLAEETQYF. In DNA, the CDR3 is TGTGCCAGCAGTGGGGGACTAGCGGAAGAGACCCAGTACTTC.

This chain connects TRBV5-4 to TRBJ1-2; D gene unclear. CDR3 length equals 13 residues. CDR1 and CDR2 (germline): SGHNT, YYREEE (reference sequence). Trimming took 4 bases from V and 4 from J, leaving 11 bases between them. In nucleotides, the CDR3 is TGTGCCAGCAGCCCCTACGACTCCTATGGCTACACCTTC. Its protein is CASSPYDSYGYTF.

This clonotype was observed a few times. This chain joins TRBV20-1 and TRBJ1-3; D is perhaps TRBD1 (5 bases). Germline V lookup: CDR1 DFQATT, CDR2 SNEGSKA (reference sequence). V was pared by 3 bases and J by 6 bases, with 15 bases between. The CDR3 covers 14 residues. CDR3 loop: CSASHSGGLNTIYF. Written as DNA, the CDR3 is TGCAGTGCTAGTCACTCTGGGGGGTTAAACACCATATATTTT.

This clonotype was recorded many times. The chain employs TRBV4-1 and TRBJ1-4; D remains unclear. V lost 0 bases, J lost 4 bases, and 9 bases lay in between. Germline CDR1 is MGHRA and CDR2 is YSYEKL. This CDR3 spans 15 amino acids. The CDR3 reads CASSQDRASNEKLFF. CDR3 nucleotide sequence: TGCGCCAGCAGCCAAGATCGGGCCAGTAATGAAAAACTGTTTTTT.

In its sample, this clonotype was seen many times. This chain links TRBV11-2 with TRBJ2-3; 8 nucleotides align to TRBD1. The CDR3 loop spans 17 amino acids. Germline V gene lookup returns CDR1 SGHAT and CDR2 FQNNGV. V shed 5 bases and J 4 bases; nucleotides not matched to a gene: 14. CDR3 loop: CASSPHRWGQVADTQYF. The CDR3 DNA reads as TGTGCCAGCAGCCCCCATCGGTGGGGACAGGTGGCAGATACGCAGTATTTT.